The present entry profiles one T cell receptor beta chain with its context. This specimen belongs to a study of blood T cell repertoires in COVID-19. Study-wide background: There were acute and convalescent COVID-19 samples, and they came from the United States, Italy and Spain. PBMCs, B-cell-depleted T cells, or T cells were the source of the cDNA or gDNA that made up the material.

This CDR3 comprises 15 residues. Looked up from germline, CDR1 is MGHRA and CDR2 is YSYEKL. Deletions cut 3 bases from V and 7 bases from J, with 18 bases between. In the authors' methods: Using reference gene primer amplification, nucleated cell counts were estimated. Clones were read by immunoSEQ multiplex PCR, and TCRdb kept only the in-frame ones, dropping some. That table gives V, J and clone size, and the DNA gave D and trimming. The sample has 30,000 to 40,000 clones; just over 85% are singletons. This chain connects TRBV4-1 to TRBJ1-2; D remains unclear. The specimen sequenced was peripheral blood. This clonotype was sampled from a human donor in a cohort sampled during active COVID-19. The CDR3 loop is CASSQLDRVRSGYTF. DNA of the CDR3: TGCGCCAGCAGCCAGCTAGACCGGGTCCGAAGTGGCTACACCTTC.